This TCR beta chain was documented in a study of neurological immune-mediated disorders. Study results and caveats: It was HTLV-1-associated myelopathy that showed the most TCR clonal expansion, while multiple sclerosis showed the least, falling below healthy controls. The absence of any CDR3 amino acid sequence shared by expanded clones across subjects suggests that repertoires were private in all groups.

The sorted libraries involved the use of 750,000 to 1,000,000 CD4+ or CD8+ T cells. This clonotype appeared many times. Antigen unknown. 5'RACE generated cDNA with 10-nucleotide random UMIs. TCRdb reanalysed the 5' RACE reads using MiXCR and keeps one entry per CDR3 protein. This sample has about 37,000 distinct CDR3 sequences, with around a tenth found just once. This TCR was recovered from a woman in her twenties or thirties with HTLV-1-associated myelopathy (HAM/TSP). Specimen: CD4+ T cells from blood.

The CDR3 nucleotides are TGCAGTGCCCACCCGGGACTAGCGGGGTACAATGAGCAGTTCTTC. This codes for CSAHPGLAGYNEQFF. The chain employs TRBV20-1 and TRBJ2-1, with 13 bases fitting TRBD2. The V and J ends lost 6 bases and 4 bases, in that order; junction bases with no gene match: 6. CDR3 length equals 15 residues. In germline, CDR1 is DFQATT, CDR2 SNEGSKA (reference sequence).